The rows below give T cell receptor beta chains drawn from one sample of a study of T cell responses to AZD1222 COVID-19 vaccine. Here immunoSEQ multiplex PCR was the method, and the copy in TCRdb shows in-frame clones only, minus some. The profile shows 75,000 to 95,000 clones, just under 90% of them singletons. The sample consisted of peripheral blood, taken on day 0 of MenACWY control vaccination. The receptors were gathered from an adult in good health. The CDR3 runs from the conserved cysteine through the conserved F or W. The D gene is left open where the match is weak. Not every row has a clone size; where given, it reads once, few, many or a size class.

size,J,D,V,length,DNA,CDR3
NA,TRBJ2-2,TRBD1,TRBV12-3/TRBV12-4,13,TGTGCCACCTCCCGACAGGGGGCCGGGGAGCTGTTTTTT,CATSRQGAGELFF
few,TRBJ2-5,TRBD2,TRBV4-3,15,TGCGCCAGCAGCCAAGATCCTAGCGGTCCGGTAACCCAGTACTTC,CASSQDPSGPVTQYF
NA,TRBJ2-2,TRBD1,TRBV27,17,TGTGCCAGCACCACCCGTGACGGACAGGGTCACACCGGGGAGCTGTTTTTT,CASTTRDGQGHTGELFF
NA,TRBJ2-3,NA,TRBV5-5,13,TGTGCCAGCAGCATCCCCCAGGGGGATACGCAGTATTTT,CASSIPQGDTQYF
NA,TRBJ1-1,NA,TRBV27,14,TGTGCCAGCTCACTTGGGCAGGGGAACACTGAAGCTTTCTTT,CASSLGQGNTEAFF
NA,TRBJ1-2,NA,TRBV19,12,TGTGCCAGTAGTATCGACCGATATGGCTACACCTTC,CASSIDRYGYTF
NA,TRBJ1-1,TRBD1,TRBV6-5,14,TGTGCCAGCAGGCCCGCGGGACAGGGGATGGAAGCTTTCTTT,CASRPAGQGMEAFF
NA,TRBJ2-2,TRBD1,TRBV24-1,15,TGTGCCACCAGTGCCCGGGACAGGGACACCGGGGAGCTGTTTTTT,CATSARDRDTGELFF
once,TRBJ1-6,TRBD1,TRBV6-2/TRBV6-3,14,TGTGCCAGCAGCAAGACAGGGGGAAATTCACCCCTCCACTTT,CASSKTGGNSPLHF
NA,TRBJ1-4,NA,TRBV5-1,14,TGCGCCAGCAGCTCCGGCAGGGGTGGTGAAAAACTGTTTTTT,CASSSGRGGEKLFF
NA,TRBJ2-5,TRBD2,TRBV6-2/TRBV6-3,15,TGTGCCAGCAGTTACCGGGCTAGCGGGGGTCAGACCCAGTACTTC,CASSYRASGGQTQYF
few,TRBJ1-4,NA,TRBV2,13,TGTGCCAGCAGGGAGACAGTTAATGAAAAACTGTTTTTT,CASRETVNEKLFF
NA,TRBJ1-2,NA,TRBV5-1,15,TGCGCCAGCAGCTTGGAAGGGGGGGCGCGTATTGGCTACACCTTC,CASSLEGGARIGYTF
NA,TRBJ2-7,TRBD1,TRBV5-1,14,TGCGCCAGCAGCCCCGGACAGGGGGCCCACGAGCAGTACTTC,CASSPGQGAHEQYF
few,TRBJ2-1,TRBD1,TRBV2,14,TGTGCCAGCAGTCCCCGGGACAGTTGGGGTGAGCAGTTCTTC,CASSPRDSWGEQFF
NA,TRBJ1-1,NA,TRBV3-1/TRBV3-2,16,TGTGCCAGCAGCCAAGTCTGGGGATGGGGAAACACTGAAGCTTTCTTT,CASSQVWGWGNTEAFF
NA,TRBJ1-1,NA,TRBV6-4,14,TGTGCCAGCAGCCCTGGGGGGGCCCCCACTGAAGCTTTCTTT,CASSPGGAPTEAFF
NA,TRBJ2-5,NA,TRBV4-1,16,TGCGCCAGCAGCCAAAGGCGGGGGCCCCAGGGGGAGACCCAGTACTTC,CASSQRRGPQGETQYF
NA,TRBJ1-4,TRBD1,TRBV28,14,TGTGCCAGCAGCCGACAGGGTCCGGTTGGAAAACTGTTTTTT,CASSRQGPVGKLFF
NA,TRBJ2-5,NA,TRBV6-2/TRBV6-3,15,TGTGCCAGCAGTTATGAGCCGGGAATCGGAGAGACCCAGTACTTC,CASSYEPGIGETQYF
NA,TRBJ1-6,NA,TRBV27,14,TGTGCCAGCAGTGGAAGGTCCTATAATTCACCCCTCCACTTT,CASSGRSYNSPLHF
NA,TRBJ1-2,NA,TRBV2,18,TGTGCCAGCAGTGAGGTCGGCCTTCGGCAGGGTGACGGCTATGGCTACACCTTC,CASSEVGLRQGDGYGYTF
NA,TRBJ1-5,NA,TRBV9,13,TGTGCCAGCAGCCAAGACGGGGTGGTGCCCCAGCATTTT,CASSQDGVVPQHF
once,TRBJ1-1,NA,TRBV19,16,TGTGCCAGTAGTATAGATCATGGGGGGTTGAACACTGAAGCTTTCTTT,CASSIDHGGLNTEAFF
NA,TRBJ1-2,TRBD1,TRBV27,14,TGTGCCAGCAGTATAGGACAGGGGGAATATGGCTACACCTTC,CASSIGQGEYGYTF
NA,TRBJ1-2,TRBD1,TRBV30,14,TGTGCCTGGAGTGGGGGGACAGGGGGTTTACGCTACACCTTC,CAWSGGTGGLRYTF
NA,TRBJ2-5,NA,TRBV21-1,14,TGTGCCAGCACCAAGGGTAACAGGCACGAGACCCAGTACTTC,CASTKGNRHETQYF
NA,TRBJ1-2,NA,TRBV2,15,TGTGCCAGCAGTGCTCCTGTAACTACTAACTATGGCTACACCTTC,CASSAPVTTNYGYTF
NA,TRBJ1-1,NA,TRBV2,13,TGTGCCAGCAGGACAGAACTAAACGCTGAAGCTTTCTTT,CASRTELNAEAFF
NA,TRBJ1-2,NA,TRBV27,14,TGTGCCAGCAGTTTGGGCAGGGCTATGGGTGGCTACACCTTC,CASSLGRAMGGYTF
NA,TRBJ2-5,NA,TRBV7-9,14,TGTGCCAGCAGCTGGCCCCCAGAGGTAGAGACCCAGTACTTC,CASSWPPEVETQYF
once,TRBJ1-4,NA,TRBV6-1,17,TGTGCCAGCAGTGAAGAGGCAGGATTTGCAACTAATGAAAAACTGTTTTTT,CASSEEAGFATNEKLFF
NA,TRBJ2-3,NA,TRBV19,17,TGTGCCAGTAGCCGTTCGTTCCGGTCAGCGCACCCAGATACGCAGTATTTT,CASSRSFRSAHPDTQYF
NA,TRBJ1-3,NA,TRBV30,13,TGTGCCTGGAGTGTACTGGCCGGAAACACCATATATTTT,CAWSVLAGNTIYF
NA,TRBJ1-4,NA,TRBV30,13,TGTGCCTGGAGTGACAGGGAGAGCGAAAAACTGTTTTTT,CAWSDRESEKLFF
once,TRBJ2-1,TRBD2,TRBV7-2,15,TGTGCCAGCAGCATATCTAGCGGGGGGACCAATGAGCAGTTCTTC,CASSISSGGTNEQFF
NA,TRBJ1-2,NA,TRBV28,14,TGTGCCAGCAGTTTCGGAGCAGGGAACTATGGCTACACCTTC,CASSFGAGNYGYTF
NA,TRBJ2-3,NA,TRBV7-2,13,TGTGCCAGCAGCTTGACGGGCAGTGATACGCAGTATTTT,CASSLTGSDTQYF
NA,TRBJ1-1,NA,TRBV9,15,TGTGCCAGCAGCGTAGATCCGGGGATGAACACTGAAGCTTTCTTT,CASSVDPGMNTEAFF
NA,TRBJ2-7,TRBD1,TRBV4-2,15,TGTGCCAGCAGCCAAGCACCGGGACAGCGCTACGAGCAGTACTTC,CASSQAPGQRYEQYF
NA,TRBJ1-2,TRBD1,TRBV5-1,13,TGCGCCAGCAGCCACGGACAGGGGGCGGGCTACACCTTC,CASSHGQGAGYTF
once,TRBJ2-5,TRBD1,TRBV15,15,TGTGCCACCAGCAGGGACGGACAGGGCGAAGAGACCCAGTACTTC,CATSRDGQGEETQYF
NA,TRBJ2-3,TRBD1,TRBV6-1,12,TGTGCCAGCAGTGAAACGGAGACAGGGATATATTTT,CASSETETGIYF